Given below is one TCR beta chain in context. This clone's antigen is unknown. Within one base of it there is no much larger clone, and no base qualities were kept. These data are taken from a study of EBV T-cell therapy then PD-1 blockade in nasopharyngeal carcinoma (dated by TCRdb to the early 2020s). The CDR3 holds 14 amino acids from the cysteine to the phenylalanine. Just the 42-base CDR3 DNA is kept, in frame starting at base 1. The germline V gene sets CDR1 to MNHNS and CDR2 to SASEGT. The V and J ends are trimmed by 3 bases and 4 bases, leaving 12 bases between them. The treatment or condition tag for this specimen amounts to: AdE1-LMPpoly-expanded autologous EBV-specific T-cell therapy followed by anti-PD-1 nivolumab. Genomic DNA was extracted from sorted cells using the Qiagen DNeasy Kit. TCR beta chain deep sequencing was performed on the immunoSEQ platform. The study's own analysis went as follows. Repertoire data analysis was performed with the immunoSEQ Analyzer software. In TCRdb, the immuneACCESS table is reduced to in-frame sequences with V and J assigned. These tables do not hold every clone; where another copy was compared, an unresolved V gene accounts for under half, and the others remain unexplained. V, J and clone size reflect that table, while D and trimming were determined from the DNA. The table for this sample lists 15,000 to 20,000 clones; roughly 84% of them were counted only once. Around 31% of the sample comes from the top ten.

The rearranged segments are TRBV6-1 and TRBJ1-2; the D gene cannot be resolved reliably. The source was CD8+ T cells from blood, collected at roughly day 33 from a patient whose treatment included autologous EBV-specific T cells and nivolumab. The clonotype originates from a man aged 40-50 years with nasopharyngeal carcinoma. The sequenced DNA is TGTGCCAGCAGTGATTGGACCGAGTCCTATGGCTACACCTTC. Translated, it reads CASSDWTESYGYTF.